The clone carrying this T cell receptor (beta chain) was counted only a few times. Its antigen is not known. V lost 5 bases, J lost 6 bases, and 5 bases stayed unmatched. Germline lookup yields CDR1 KGHDR and CDR2 SFDVKD. The CDR3 loop spans 14 amino acids. The data were obtained in a study of Graves' ophthalmopathy and Graves' hyperthyroidism. Study-level results: The authors also found most expanded thyroid clonotypes above 0.001 frequency in blood.

Orbital computed tomography and thyroid ultrasound, along with TRAb, serum thyroxine and clinical symptoms, underpinned diagnosis. Amplification from RNA transcripts yielded the TCR beta CDR3 regions. A first-round RT-PCR used HTBI primers, followed by a second-round multiplex PCR. MiXCR, applied by TCRdb to the multiplex PCR reads, yields one record per CDR3 protein. The top ten hold over 2.5% of the sample, which has more than 550,000 distinct CDR3 sequences, over 40% seen once. Source material: peripheral blood. This clonotype was sampled from an adult man with Graves' ophthalmopathy. The V gene is TRBV24-1, the J gene TRBJ2-3; 9 bases are a match to TRBD2. The CDR3 loop is CATSVGLARDTQYF. The CDR3 DNA sequence: TGTGCCACCAGTGTCGGACTAGCGAGGGATACGCAGTATTTT.